These T cell receptor beta chains were read from a single sample in a study of human T cells and chemical hapten exposure. TCRdb used MiXCR to reprocess the RACE reads, holding one entry per CDR3 protein. Among approximately 80,000 distinct CDR3 sequences listed, roughly a tenth were seen once. This specimen was whole blood, taken in connection with sensitization to the hapten diphenylcyclopropenone (DPC). The receptors derive from a woman in her thirties with alopecia areata. Some clones in this sample may be carry-over from other donors' samples. CDR3s include the opening cysteine and the closing phenylalanine or tryptophan. Fields, in order: V gene, clone size, J gene, CDR3 length, CDR3 protein. The listing skips clone size in some rows; elsewhere it reads once, few, many or a size class.

v_call: TRBV12-3/TRBV12-4; clone_size: few; j_call: TRBJ1-3; cdr3_length: 14; cdr3_aa: CASRSGGLGNTIYF
v_call: TRBV6-5; clone_size: many; j_call: TRBJ1-5; cdr3_length: 15; cdr3_aa: CASRKIGQGRQPQHF
v_call: TRBV9; clone_size: NA; j_call: TRBJ2-7; cdr3_length: 14; cdr3_aa: CASSVADRGYEQYF
v_call: TRBV5-5; clone_size: NA; j_call: TRBJ2-7; cdr3_length: 16; cdr3_aa: CASSWGVRVTGDEQYF
v_call: TRBV9; clone_size: many; j_call: TRBJ1-2; cdr3_length: 12; cdr3_aa: CASRGRSYGYTF
v_call: TRBV18; clone_size: NA; j_call: TRBJ1-5; cdr3_length: 16; cdr3_aa: CASSPWGLASNQPQHF
v_call: TRBV10-3; clone_size: many; j_call: TRBJ2-7; cdr3_length: 12; cdr3_aa: CAISRGSDEQYF
v_call: TRBV6-5; clone_size: many; j_call: TRBJ1-2; cdr3_length: 16; cdr3_aa: CASSYTRPGPTHGYTF
v_call: TRBV29-1; clone_size: NA; j_call: TRBJ2-1; cdr3_length: 14; cdr3_aa: CSGLPGLEYNEQLF
v_call: TRBV20-1; clone_size: many; j_call: TRBJ2-5; cdr3_length: 13; cdr3_aa: CSARWTGRETQYF
v_call: TRBV6-5; clone_size: many; j_call: TRBJ2-7; cdr3_length: 15; cdr3_aa: CASSYSRAGAYEQYF
v_call: TRBV4-1; clone_size: many; j_call: TRBJ2-7; cdr3_length: 13; cdr3_aa: CASSQDNPYEQYF
v_call: TRBV6-5; clone_size: many; j_call: TRBJ1-5; cdr3_length: 13; cdr3_aa: CASSYSSRQPQHF
v_call: TRBV20-1; clone_size: many; j_call: TRBJ2-5; cdr3_length: 11; cdr3_aa: CSPRREETQYF
v_call: TRBV7-2; clone_size: many; j_call: TRBJ2-2; cdr3_length: 15; cdr3_aa: CASSLQGTFTGELFF
v_call: TRBV19; clone_size: many; j_call: TRBJ2-4; cdr3_length: 16; cdr3_aa: CASSRDRDSAKNIQYF
v_call: TRBV6-1; clone_size: few; j_call: TRBJ1-2; cdr3_length: 14; cdr3_aa: CASRTDFMVYGYTF
v_call: TRBV2; clone_size: few; j_call: TRBJ2-7; cdr3_length: 14; cdr3_aa: CASSERGQFYEQYF
v_call: TRBV20-1; clone_size: NA; j_call: TRBJ2-3; cdr3_length: 13; cdr3_aa: CSANPWGTDTQYF
v_call: TRBV5-4; clone_size: many; j_call: TRBJ2-3; cdr3_length: 15; cdr3_aa: CASSLGGTGRGTQYF
v_call: TRBV18; clone_size: many; j_call: TRBJ1-5; cdr3_length: 15; cdr3_aa: CASSPYDSYNQPQHF
v_call: TRBV29-1; clone_size: many; j_call: TRBJ2-1; cdr3_length: 13; cdr3_aa: CSVWLAESNEQFF
v_call: TRBV7-9; clone_size: NA; j_call: TRBJ1-1; cdr3_length: 13; cdr3_aa: CASGSKGNTEAFF
v_call: TRBV20-1; clone_size: few; j_call: TRBJ1-5; cdr3_length: 12; cdr3_aa: CSARRGDQPQHF
v_call: TRBV18; clone_size: many; j_call: TRBJ1-5; cdr3_length: 14; cdr3_aa: CASSPAYSNQPQHF
v_call: TRBV2; clone_size: many; j_call: TRBJ2-7; cdr3_length: 13; cdr3_aa: CASSEIADYEQYF
v_call: TRBV12-3/TRBV12-4; clone_size: many; j_call: TRBJ2-5; cdr3_length: 14; cdr3_aa: CASRASGPQETQYF
v_call: TRBV25-1; clone_size: many; j_call: TRBJ1-1; cdr3_length: 12; cdr3_aa: CASSEYDGEAFF
v_call: TRBV19; clone_size: many; j_call: TRBJ1-2; cdr3_length: 16; cdr3_aa: CASSIGDRSYVAGYTF